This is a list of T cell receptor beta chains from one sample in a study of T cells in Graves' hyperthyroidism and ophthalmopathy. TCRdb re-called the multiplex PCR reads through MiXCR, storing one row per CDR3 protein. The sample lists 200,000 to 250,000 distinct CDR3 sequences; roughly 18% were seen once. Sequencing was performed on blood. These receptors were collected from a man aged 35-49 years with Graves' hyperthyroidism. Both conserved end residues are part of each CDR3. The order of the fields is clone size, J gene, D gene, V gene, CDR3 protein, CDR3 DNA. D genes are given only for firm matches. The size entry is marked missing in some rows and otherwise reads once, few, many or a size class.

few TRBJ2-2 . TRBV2 CASSGQRNTGELFF TGTGCCAGCAGTGGACAGCGGAACACCGGGGAGCTGTTTTTT
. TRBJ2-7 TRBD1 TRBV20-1 CSARDYRGLGEQYF TGCAGTGCTAGAGATTACAGGGGTCTAGGTGAGCAGTACTTC
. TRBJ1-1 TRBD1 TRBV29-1 CSVLDRAGNTEAFF TGCAGCGTTTTGGACAGGGCGGGGAACACTGAAGCTTTCTTT
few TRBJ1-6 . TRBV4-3 CASSQGTGTPFSPLHF TGCGCCAGCAGCCAAGGGACCGGGACACCGTTTTCACCCCTCCACTTT
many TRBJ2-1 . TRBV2 CASSDRDTHYNEQFF TGTGCCAGCAGTGATCGGGACACACACTACAATGAGCAGTTCTTC
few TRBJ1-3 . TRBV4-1 CASSRQQDSGNTIYF TGCGCCAGCAGCCGCCAACAGGACTCTGGAAACACCATATATTTT
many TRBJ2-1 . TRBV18 CASSPGSQIEQFF TGTGCCAGCTCACCAGGGAGCCAAATCGAGCAGTTCTTC
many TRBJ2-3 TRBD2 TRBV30 CAWSGSGGVDTQYF TGTGCCTGGAGTGGTAGCGGGGGAGTAGATACGCAGTATTTT
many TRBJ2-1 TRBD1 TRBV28 CASSLVQGAYNEQFF TGTGCCAGCAGTTTGGTCCAGGGGGCGTACAATGAGCAGTTCTTC
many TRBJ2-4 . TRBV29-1 CSVEGLAKNIQYF TGCAGCGTTGAAGGACTAGCCAAAAACATTCAGTACTTC
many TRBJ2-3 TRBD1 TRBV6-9 CASSYNRTGKKGPDTQYF TGTGCCAGCAGTTATAATAGGACAGGGAAGAAGGGTCCAGATACGCAGTATTTT
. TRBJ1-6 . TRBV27 CASSPRQGGNSPLHF TGTGCCAGCAGTCCCCGGCAGGGAGGGAATTCACCCCTCCACTTT
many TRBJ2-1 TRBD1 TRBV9 CASSPGDRVYNEQFF TGTGCCAGCAGCCCAGGCGACAGGGTCTACAATGAGCAGTTCTTC
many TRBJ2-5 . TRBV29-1 CSEAGQAGGTQYF TGCAGCGAAGCGGGACAGGCGGGGGGGACCCAGTACTTC
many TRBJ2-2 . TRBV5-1 CASSLSGAGTGELFF TGCGCCAGCAGCTTGTCGGGGGCAGGCACCGGGGAGCTGTTTTTT
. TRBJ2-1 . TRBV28 CASSLTWEGYNEQFF TGTGCCAGCAGTTTAACCTGGGAAGGTTACAATGAGCAGTTCTTC
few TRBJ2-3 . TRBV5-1 CASSFLGALSTDTQYF TGCGCCAGCAGCTTTTTAGGGGCCCTGAGCACAGATACGCAGTATTTT
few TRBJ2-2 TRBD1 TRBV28 CASTSPTGWGTGELFF TGTGCCAGCACTTCTCCGACAGGGTGGGGCACCGGGGAGCTGTTTTTT
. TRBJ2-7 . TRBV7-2 CASSGRVGSVEQYF TGTGCCAGCAGCGGCAGGGTGGGGAGTGTCGAGCAGTACTTC
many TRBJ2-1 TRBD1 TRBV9 CASSVLDRVYSYNEQFF TGTGCCAGCAGCGTACTCGACAGGGTATACTCCTACAATGAGCAGTTCTTC
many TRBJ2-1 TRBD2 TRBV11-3 CASSLGWASGGADYNEQFF TGTGCCAGCAGCTTAGGTTGGGCTAGCGGGGGGGCCGACTACAATGAGCAGTTCTTC
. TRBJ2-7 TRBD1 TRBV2 CASRAGGLQQYF TGTGCCAGCAGAGCAGGGGGCCTACAGCAGTACTTC
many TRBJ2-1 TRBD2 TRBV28 CASSLSGGLGRDEQFF TGTGCCAGCAGCCTGAGCGGGGGGCTAGGCAGGGATGAGCAGTTCTTC
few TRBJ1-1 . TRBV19 CASSIIRAGVSEAFF TGTGCCAGTAGTATAATCCGGGCGGGAGTTTCTGAAGCTTTCTTT
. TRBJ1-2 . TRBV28 CASRPREKTNYGYTF TGTGCCAGCAGGCCCCGGGAGAAGACTAACTATGGCTACACCTTC
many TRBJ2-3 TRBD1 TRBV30 CAWATGADTQYF TGTGCCTGGGCGACAGGGGCGGATACGCAGTATTTT
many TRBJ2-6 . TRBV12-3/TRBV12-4 CASSLSSSGANVLTF TGTGCCAGCAGTTTGTCAAGCTCTGGGGCCAACGTCCTGACTTTC
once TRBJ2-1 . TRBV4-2 CASSQDGEGVQFF TGTGCCAGCAGCCAAGACGGCGAGGGGGTGCAGTTCTTC
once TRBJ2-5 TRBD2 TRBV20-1 CSASEGLAGGPGSETQYF TGCAGTGCTAGCGAGGGACTAGCGGGAGGGCCGGGGTCAGAGACCCAGTACTTC
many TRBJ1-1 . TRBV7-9 CASSSYDGPSNTEAFF TGTGCCAGCAGCTCCTACGACGGACCGTCGAACACTGAAGCTTTCTTT
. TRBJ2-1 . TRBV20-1 CSAFLGVADEQFF TGCAGTGCTTTCCTCGGGGTGGCAGATGAGCAGTTCTTC
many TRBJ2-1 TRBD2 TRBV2 CASSEGIAGGPLDEQFF TGTGCCAGCAGTGAGGGGATAGCGGGGGGGCCTTTGGATGAGCAGTTCTTC
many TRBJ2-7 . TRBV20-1 CSASVESPYEQYF TGCAGTGCTAGTGTGGAATCCCCCTACGAGCAGTACTTC
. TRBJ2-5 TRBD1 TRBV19 CASSINRGETQYF TGTGCCAGTAGTATAAACAGGGGGGAGACCCAGTACTTC
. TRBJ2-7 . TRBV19 CASSTRVINSYEQYF TGTGCCAGTAGTACCCGGGTCATAAACTCCTACGAGCAGTACTTC
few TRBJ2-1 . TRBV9 CASSEGGGGYNEQFF TGTGCCAGCAGCGAGGGGGGAGGGGGGTACAATGAGCAGTTCTTC
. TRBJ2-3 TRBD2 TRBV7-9 CASSGRVAGGQDTQYF TGTGCCAGCAGCGGCCGGGTAGCGGGGGGGCAAGATACGCAGTATTTT
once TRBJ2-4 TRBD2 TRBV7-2 CASSIAGGAKNIQYF TGTGCCAGCAGCATAGCCGGGGGGGCCAAAAACATTCAGTACTTC
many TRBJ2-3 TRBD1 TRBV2 CASRATGEGTDTQYF TGTGCCAGCAGAGCGACAGGGGAAGGCACAGATACGCAGTATTTT
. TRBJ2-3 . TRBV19 CASSPPRVTTDTQYF TGTGCCAGTAGCCCCCCGAGGGTGACCACAGATACGCAGTATTTT
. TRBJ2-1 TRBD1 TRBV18 CASSPGQARYEQFF TGTGCCAGCTCACCGGGACAGGCCAGGTATGAGCAGTTCTTC
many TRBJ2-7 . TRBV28 CASSYPRHEQYF TGTGCCAGCAGTTACCCCAGACACGAGCAGTACTTC
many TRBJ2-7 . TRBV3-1 CASSPLGSAYEQYF TGTGCCAGCAGCCCCTTAGGCAGCGCCTACGAGCAGTACTTC
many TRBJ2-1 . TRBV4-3 CASSQDGQVYGDEQFF TGCGCCAGCAGCCAAGATGGTCAGGTGTATGGGGATGAGCAGTTCTTC
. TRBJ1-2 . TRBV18 CASSHRGTGQINGYTF TGTGCCAGCTCCCATCGGGGCACGGGGCAGATTAATGGCTACACCTTC
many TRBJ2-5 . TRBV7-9 CASRMGHRQETQYF TGTGCCAGCAGAATGGGACACCGCCAAGAGACCCAGTACTTC